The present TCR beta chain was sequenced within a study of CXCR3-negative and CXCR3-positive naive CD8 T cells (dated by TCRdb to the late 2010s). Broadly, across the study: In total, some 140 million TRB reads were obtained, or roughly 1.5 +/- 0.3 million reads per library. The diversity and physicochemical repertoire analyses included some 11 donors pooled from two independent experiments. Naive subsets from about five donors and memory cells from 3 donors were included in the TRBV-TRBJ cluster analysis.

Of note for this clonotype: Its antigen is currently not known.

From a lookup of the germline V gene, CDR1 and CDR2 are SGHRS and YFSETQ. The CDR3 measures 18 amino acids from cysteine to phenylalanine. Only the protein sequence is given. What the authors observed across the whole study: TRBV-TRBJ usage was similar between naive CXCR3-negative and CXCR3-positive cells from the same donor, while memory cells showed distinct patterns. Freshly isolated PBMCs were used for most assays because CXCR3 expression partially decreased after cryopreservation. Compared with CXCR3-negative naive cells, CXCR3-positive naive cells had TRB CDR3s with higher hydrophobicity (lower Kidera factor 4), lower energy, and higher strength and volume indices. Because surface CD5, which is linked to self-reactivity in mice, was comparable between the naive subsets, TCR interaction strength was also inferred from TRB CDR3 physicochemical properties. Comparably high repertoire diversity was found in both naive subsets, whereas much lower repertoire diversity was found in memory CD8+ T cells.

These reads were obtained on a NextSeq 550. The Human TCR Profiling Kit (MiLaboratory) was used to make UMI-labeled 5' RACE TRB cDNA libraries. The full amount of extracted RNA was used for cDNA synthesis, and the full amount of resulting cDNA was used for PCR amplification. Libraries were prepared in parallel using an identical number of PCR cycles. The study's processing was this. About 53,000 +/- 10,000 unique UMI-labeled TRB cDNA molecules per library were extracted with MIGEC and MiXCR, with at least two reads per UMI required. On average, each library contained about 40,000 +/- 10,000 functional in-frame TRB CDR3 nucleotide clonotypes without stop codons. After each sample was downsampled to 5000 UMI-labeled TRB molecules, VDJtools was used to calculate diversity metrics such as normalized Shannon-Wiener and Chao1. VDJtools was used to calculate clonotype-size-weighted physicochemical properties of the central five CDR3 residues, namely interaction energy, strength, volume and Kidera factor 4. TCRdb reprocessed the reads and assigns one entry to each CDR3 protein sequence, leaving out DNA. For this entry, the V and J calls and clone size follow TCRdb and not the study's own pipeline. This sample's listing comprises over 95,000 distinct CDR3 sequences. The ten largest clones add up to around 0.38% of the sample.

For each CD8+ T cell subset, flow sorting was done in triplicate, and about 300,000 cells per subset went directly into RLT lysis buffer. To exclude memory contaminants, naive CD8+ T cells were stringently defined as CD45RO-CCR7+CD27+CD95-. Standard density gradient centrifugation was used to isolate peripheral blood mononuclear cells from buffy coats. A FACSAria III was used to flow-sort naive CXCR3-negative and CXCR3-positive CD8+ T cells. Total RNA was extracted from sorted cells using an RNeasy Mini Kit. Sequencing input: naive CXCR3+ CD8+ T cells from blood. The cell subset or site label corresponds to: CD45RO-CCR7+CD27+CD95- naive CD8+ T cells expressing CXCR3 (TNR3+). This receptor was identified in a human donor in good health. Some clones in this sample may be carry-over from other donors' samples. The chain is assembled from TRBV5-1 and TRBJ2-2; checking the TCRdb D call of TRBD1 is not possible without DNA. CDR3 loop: CASSHWRQGIPNTGELFF.